This section outlines one TCR beta chain sequence together with its context. Its antigen is currently not known. Base quality data are lacking; no much larger clone is found one base away. CD8 naive samples were obtained by positive selection for CCR7 among CD45RO-negative cells, yielding a CD45RA+CCR7+ population from which TemRA cells were excluded. Healthy HIV-negative adults with no recently reported acute infections or vaccinations were included as donors. Only Caucasian adults living in Nashville, Tennessee, USA were represented among the donors. After blood collection by leukapheresis, PBMCs were isolated using Ficoll-Histopaque density gradient centrifugation and then cryopreserved in the vapor phase of liquid nitrogen. Analytical flow cytometry was used to check the purity and quantity of each magnetically sorted T cell population. From each sorted fraction, genomic DNA was isolated and quantified by UV absorbance on a Nanodrop 2000c.

This sample stems from a study of shared clonotypes between healthy human individuals (dated by TCRdb to the early 2020s). Background for the entire study: A couple of women and three men aged 18 to 49 years were included in the cohort. For each donor, CD4 naive and CD4 memory were each given three plates, CD8 naive was given two plates, and CD8 memory was given one plate. To estimate repertoire size and how much clonotype sharing occurs between individuals, the study deeply sequenced the blood TCR repertoires of roughly 5 healthy adults. To increase sequencing depth and limit assay-specific biases, TCR repertoire library preparation and sequencing were carried out by different laboratories using diverse techniques. Between about 0.9 and 10 billion PBMCs per donor were obtained by leukapheresis. What the work shows at the level of the full study, not this receptor alone: Larger estimated clonotype richness was generally found for naive subsets than for memory subsets. Sampling was restricted to blood, and TCR repertoires in tissue are likely to differ from TCR repertoires in blood. Around 5% of naive CD4, around 3.6% of naive CD8, around 2.3% of memory CD4, and around 0.42% of memory CD8 clonotypes were shared across a few donors. Compared with non-shared clonotypes, the clonotypes found in all four sorted-subset donors had higher generation probabilities. Based on pairwise subsampling, the degree of clonotype sharing among donors was expected to be affected by sequencing depth. The genetic and exposure-history diversity represented was limited by the small number of donors. Incomplete sequencing was indicated by rarefaction of sorted-subset datasets, despite the large sequencing depth.

The germline ends are 13 bases apart after V is trimmed by 4 bases and J by 3 bases. The CDR3, cysteine through phenylalanine, is 14 amino acids long. Only the CDR3 region is kept as DNA, spanning 42 bases read in frame from base 1. Based on the germline V gene, the CDR1 and CDR2 sequences are SGDLS and YYNGEE. TCR CDR3 regions were amplified from genomic DNA by multiplex PCR using the deep immunoSEQ assay. Genomic DNA extracted from each cell subset was distributed evenly over all wells of several immunoSEQ 96-well plates, and each plate served as one replicate. Each replicate PCR for sorted subsets received 200 ng genomic DNA, equal to about 29,000 T cell genomes. Purified libraries were measured with a Qubit 3.0 fluorometer, size-checked on a Bioanalyzer 2100, and measured again with the KAPA Library Quantification kit. Every immunoSEQ 96-well plate was sequenced on a dedicated single-read 150-cycle Illumina NextSeq 550 flow cell. The authors' pipeline ran thus. Because the immunoSEQ output held only junctional sequences and lacked quality scores, the filtering could not match the filtering applied to full-length reads. To assign V/J genes and CDR3, sequences were annotated using PyIR, a Python wrapper for IgBLAST v1.9, with IMGT germline references. Any read was removed if the V/J assignment was weak (E-value above 1e-6), the CDR3 was missing, or the read contained stop codons, out-of-frame junctions, or ambiguous translated residues. A V3J clonotype was defined by an identical inferred V gene, J gene, and CDR3 amino acid sequence. The percentage overlap between two repertoires was calculated by dividing the number of shared unique clonotypes by the size of the smaller repertoire. Three approaches were used to assess repertoire richness: RTK rarefaction, the Chao1 estimator, and Recon v2.1 estimates of unobserved clonotypes. For all TCRbeta clonotypes obtained by the gDNA method from four donors, generation probabilities were computed with OLGA. TCRdb provides this immuneACCESS table in a form limited to in-frame rearrangements. Some clones are lacking; in checked studies, under half of them reflect an unresolved V gene, and why the rest are absent is not known. Clone size and V and J calls were adopted from that table, with D and trimming inferred from the DNA. The sample table holds 800,000 to 950,000 clones, of which 96% were seen once. Clones ranked in the top ten supply around 0.21% of the sample.

The TCR originated in a man aged 30 to 45 in good health. In this chain, TRBV9 is recombined with TRBJ1-1, with no confident D gene call. Sequencing was performed on naive CD8+ T cells sorted from blood. Read against the paper, the sample's cell subset or site label means: CD45RA+CCR7+. This receptor carries the CDR3 CASSLYQVDTEAFF. The nucleotide sequence reads TGTGCCAGCAGCTTATACCAGGTGGACACTGAAGCTTTCTTT. Beyond the CDR3, the reference TRBV9 and TRBJ1-1 genes provide the residues; the full variable domain reads: DSGVTQTPKHLITATGQRVTLRCSPRSGDLSVYWYQQSLDQGLQFLIQYYNGEERAKGNILERFSAQQFPDLHSELNLSSLELGDSALYFCASSLYQVDTEAFFGQGTRLTVV.